Listed below are T cell receptor beta chains from one sample, sequenced in a study of PD-L1 blockade in urothelial cancer. The assay was immunoSEQ multiplex PCR, and TCRdb's table has in-frame clones only and misses some. The data hold 90,000 to 130,000 clones, with under 95% observed a single time. The source material was PBMCs, sampled around atezolizumab (anti-PD-L1) treatment. These receptors came from a man between 60 and 75 years old with urothelial cancer. CDR3s include the opening cysteine and the closing phenylalanine or tryptophan. The order of the fields is V gene, D gene, J gene, clone size, CDR3 protein, CDR3 DNA. D genes are given only for firm matches. Not every row has a clone size; where given, it reads once, few, many or a size class.

V gene: TRBV28; D gene: -; J gene: TRBJ1-4; clone size: few; CDR3 protein: CATQTVNEKLFF; CDR3 DNA: TGTGCCACCCAGACAGTTAATGAAAAACTGTTTTTT
V gene: TRBV9; D gene: TRBD1; J gene: TRBJ2-7; clone size: -; CDR3 protein: CASSAMPEGQGSSYEQYF; CDR3 DNA: TGTGCCAGCAGCGCGATGCCGGAAGGACAGGGAAGCTCCTACGAGCAGTACTTC
V gene: TRBV29-1; D gene: -; J gene: TRBJ2-1; clone size: -; CDR3 protein: CSVPVQTGSKQFF; CDR3 DNA: TGCAGCGTTCCGGTTCAGACAGGTTCGAAGCAGTTCTTC
V gene: TRBV5-1; D gene: TRBD1; J gene: TRBJ1-4; clone size: -; CDR3 protein: CASSPVGTGRGKLFF; CDR3 DNA: TGCGCCAGCAGCCCGGTCGGGACAGGGCGTGGAAAACTGTTTTTT
V gene: TRBV11-2; D gene: TRBD2; J gene: TRBJ2-7; clone size: -; CDR3 protein: CASSLLTSGGFSYEQYF; CDR3 DNA: TGTGCCAGCAGCTTATTGACTAGCGGGGGGTTCTCCTACGAGCAGTACTTC
V gene: TRBV7-3; D gene: TRBD2; J gene: TRBJ2-1; clone size: -; CDR3 protein: CASSPSGGSYNEQFF; CDR3 DNA: TGTGCCAGCAGTCCTAGCGGGGGCTCCTACAATGAGCAGTTCTTC
V gene: TRBV5-6; D gene: TRBD2; J gene: TRBJ2-1; clone size: -; CDR3 protein: CASSSITGTSGSRNEQFF; CDR3 DNA: TGTGCCAGCAGCTCGATAACCGGGACTAGCGGGAGTAGAAATGAGCAGTTCTTC
V gene: TRBV28; D gene: -; J gene: TRBJ2-7; clone size: -; CDR3 protein: CASRPTGISSYEQYF; CDR3 DNA: TGTGCCAGCAGACCTACAGGGATTAGCTCCTACGAGCAGTACTTC
V gene: TRBV5-4; D gene: -; J gene: TRBJ1-2; clone size: -; CDR3 protein: CASTPMGTNYGYTF; CDR3 DNA: TGTGCCAGCACCCCGATGGGCACAAACTATGGCTACACCTTC
V gene: TRBV6-1; D gene: TRBD2; J gene: TRBJ2-7; clone size: once; CDR3 protein: CASSEGGTSGSYEQYF; CDR3 DNA: TGTGCCAGCAGTGAAGGTGGGACTAGCGGGAGCTACGAGCAGTACTTC
V gene: TRBV5-1; D gene: -; J gene: TRBJ1-2; clone size: few; CDR3 protein: CASSLAPGMGYGYTF; CDR3 DNA: TGCGCCAGCAGCTTGGCCCCAGGGATGGGCTATGGCTACACCTTC